This T cell receptor beta chain was retrieved from a study of response to subunit inactivated influenza vaccine. TCRdb re-derived calls from the RT-PCR reads in MiXCR, one entry per CDR3 protein. Altogether around 760,000 distinct CDR3 sequences are present, around 13% being singletons, with the ten largest covering roughly 6.4%. The CDR3 spans 15 residues. The germline V gene has CDR1 MGHRA and CDR2 YSYEKL. Trimming pared 0 bases from V and 7 bases from J, leaving 10 bases between. This clonotype has a handful of counts. This sequence originates from a man aged 45-65 years who received an inactivated influenza vaccine. This chain links TRBV4-1 with TRBJ1-6, with D unresolved. Sample: PBMCs from blood, taken 14 to 15 days before vaccination. The CDR3 protein is CASSQEAAPNSPLHF. As DNA, the CDR3 is TGCGCCAGCAGCCAAGAGGCGGCCCCAAATTCACCCCTCCACTTT.